The 13 T cell receptor beta chains below were found in one sample sequenced in a study of spatial heterogeneity in lung cancer. TCRdb fed the 5' RACE reads into MiXCR, producing one record per CDR3 protein. The profile shows about 95,000 distinct CDR3 sequences, roughly 10% of them singletons. The time point was: sample taken at primary tumor resection. Unsorted whole RNA from tumor, nontumor lung or frozen PBMC underwent sequencing. Specimen: PBMCs, collected at surgery. Source of these receptors: a male donor with early-stage non-small cell lung cancer.

This clonotype was seen a handful of times. The chain carries TRBV2 and TRBJ1-2; D may be TRBD1 (6 bases). CDR3 length: 16 residues. The V end lost 6 bases, the J end lost 3 bases, and 20 bases lay between the germline ends. Per germline, CDR1 SNHLY and CDR2 FYNNEI. CDR3: CASRTVGSGEDYGYTF. CDR3 nucleotides: TGTGCCAGCAGGACTGTTGGGTCAGGGGAGGACTATGGCTACACCTTC.

This clonotype showed up just a few times. The rearrangement joins TRBV11-2 to TRBJ2-5, with 7 nucleotides matching TRBD1. Per germline, CDR1 SGHAT and CDR2 FQNNGV. J gave up 0 bases and V 3 bases, and 4 bases lay outside the gene matches. This CDR3 has 15 residues. For the CDR3, the DNA is TGTGCCAGCAGCTTCGGGACAGTGTACCAAGAGACCCAGTACTTC. Residues: CASSFGTVYQETQYF.

This clonotype was recorded a few times. This chain uses TRBV5-1 with TRBJ2-5; D gene unclear. The CDR3 length is 12 residues. The V end lost 5 bases, the J end lost 4 bases, and 9 bases lay between the germline ends. CDR1 and CDR2 from the germline V gene are SGHRS and YFSETQ. The chain's CDR3 is CASSLPLETQYF. The CDR3 DNA sequence: TGCGCCAGCAGTTTACCCTTAGAGACCCAGTACTTC.

The V and J genes are TRBV20-1 and TRBJ2-3; TRBD2 aligns across 7 bases. Germline CDR1 is DFQATT and CDR2 is SNEGSKA (reference sequence). Unmatched junction bases numbered 7, after V lost 2 bases and J lost 2 bases. The CDR3 has 15 amino acids. In DNA, the CDR3 is TGCAGTGCTAGAAGGGCGGGAGATGTCACAGATACGCAGTATTTT. This translates into CSARRAGDVTDTQYF.

J is TRBJ2-1 and V is TRBV3-1; tentatively, D is TRBD2 (6 bases). The germline V gene encodes CDR1 LGHDT and CDR2 YNNKEL (reference sequence). The V gene lost 0 bases and the J gene lost 1 base, with 10 bases spanning the gap. CDR3 length: 16 amino acids. This CDR3 is CASSQDYGTSYNEQFF. CDR3 sequence (DNA): TGTGCCAGCAGCCAAGATTACGGGACTTCCTACAATGAGCAGTTCTTC.

This rearrangement joins TRBV20-1 to TRBJ2-7, with 8 bases that match TRBD1. This CDR3 has 14 amino acids. V trimming: 6 bases; J trimming: 6 bases; junction bases outside the gene matches: 13. CDR1 and CDR2 (germline): DFQATT, SNEGSKA (reference sequence). As DNA, the CDR3 is TGCAGTGCCCCATGGGCCAGGGGGCCCCGCGAGCAGTACTTC. Translation gives CSAPWARGPREQYF.

This clonotype was seen only a few times. The V call is TRBV6-5, the J call TRBJ2-4, with 8 bases lining up with TRBD2. Germline CDR1 is MNHEY and CDR2 is SVGAGI. V gave up 6 bases and J gave up 6 bases; unmatched junction bases: 4. This CDR3 spans 13 amino acids. As DNA, the CDR3 is TGTGCCAGCAGCCGGGGGGGCGGAAACATTCAGTACTTC. Encoded protein: CASSRGGGNIQYF.

This sequence joins TRBV29-1 and TRBJ2-2; a weak D match, TRBD1 (6 bases). The CDR3 spans 15 residues. V dropped 4 bases and J dropped 0 bases, with 12 bases sitting between them. Germline CDR1 and CDR2: SQVTM and ANQGSEA. The CDR3 bases are TGCAGCGTTGCCAGGGGTCTGGCGAACACCGGGGAGCTGTTTTTT. Translating gives CSVARGLANTGELFF.

In this sample, this clonotype turned up a few times. The chain employs TRBV12-3 or TRBV12-4 and TRBJ2-4; D ambiguous. The V and J ends lost 3 bases and 2 bases respectively, with 11 bases between them. CDR3 size: 15 residues. In DNA form, the CDR3 reads TGTGCCAGCAGTTTGGGTGGGTTAACCAAAAACATTCAGTACTTC. As protein: CASSLGGLTKNIQYF.

The V call is TRBV7-2, the J call TRBJ2-3, with 7 nucleotides matching TRBD2. This CDR3 has 14 amino acids. Germline V CDR1 and CDR2: SGHTA, FQGNSA. The junction had 10 bases not matched to a gene; V was cut back by 5 bases and J by 8 bases. The CDR3 DNA sequence: TGTGCCAGCAGCCGCGGGGACTATCCCAGTACGCAGTATTTT. Translating gives CASSRGDYPSTQYF.

This clonotype has a count of ten or more. The V call is TRBV4-3, the J call TRBJ2-2; the match to TRBD2 covers 8 bases. The CDR3 has 14 amino acids. Germline values: CDR1 LGHNA, CDR2 YSLEER. The V gene end was trimmed by 6 bases and the J gene end by 3 bases; junction bases not matched to a gene: 3. The CDR3 DNA sequence: TGCGCCAGCAGGGCGGGGGGCTACACCGGGGAGCTGTTTTTT. It codes for CASRAGGYTGELFF.

The J gene is TRBJ2-4, the V gene TRBV5-1, with 7 nucleotides matching TRBD2. The CDR3 consists of 16 residues. V was pared by 4 bases and J by 3 bases, with 10 bases of the junction left unmatched. The germline gives CDR1 SGHRS, CDR2 YFSETQ. The CDR3 is CASSLLGTTGKNIQYF. DNA for the CDR3: TGCGCCAGCAGCCTCCTCGGGACTACCGGCAAAAACATTCAGTACTTC. Full variable domain (remainder filled in from reference TRBV5-1 and TRBJ2-4): KAGVTQTPRYLIKTRGQQVTLSCSPISGHRSVSWYQQTPGQGLQFLFEYFSETQRNKGNFPGRFSGRQFSNSRSEMNVSTLELGDSALYLCASSLLGTTGKNIQYFGAGTRLSVL.

The chain employs TRBV10-3 and TRBJ1-5; D remains ambiguous. The CDR3 contains 12 residues. The V and J ends lost 11 bases and 0 bases respectively, with 8 bases between them. Germline loops: CDR1 ENHRY, CDR2 SYGVKD. CDR3 in amino acids: CALTSSNQPQHF. In DNA, the CDR3 is TGTGCCCTCACAAGTAGCAATCAGCCCCAGCATTTT.